This T cell receptor (beta chain) was identified during a study of response to subunit inactivated influenza vaccine. Using its own MiXCR run on the RT-PCR reads, TCRdb lists one record per CDR3 protein. The table lists about 540,000 distinct CDR3 sequences, approximately 24% of them singletons, with 2.5% to 3% in the top ten. This clonotype turned up a few times. The CDR3 has 14 residues. CDR1 DFQATT and CDR2 SNEGSKA come from the germline V gene (reference sequence). Between the trimmed V and J ends, which lost 6 bases and 5 bases, there was a span of 20 bases. These same data were also listed under a study on T cells expressing NK-cell markers. That paper notes: 5'RACE template switching with UMIs produced the TCR beta cDNA. These clonotypes additionally ranked first within the CD3+CD56-NKG2C+ fraction of a handful of donors. Whether expanded NKG2C+ T cell clones recognized HCMV stayed uncertain.

Sequencing was performed on CD4+ T cells sorted from PBMCs, taken 11 to 12 days after vaccination. This TCR derives from a man over 45 who received an inactivated influenza vaccine. The chain couples TRBV20-1 to TRBJ2-7; maybe TRBD1 (7 bases). CDR3 sequence reads: CSAPSPGGFDEQYF. Written as DNA, the CDR3 is TGCAGTGCCCCCTCCCCAGGGGGGTTCGACGAGCAGTACTTC.